Shown below are 13 T cell receptor beta chains from a single sample sequenced in a study of shared clonotypes between healthy human individuals. Method: immunoSEQ multiplex PCR; TCRdb's copy keeps in-frame clones and lacks some. Of approximately 2.5 million clones listed, 93% were seen once; the top ten hold 0.36%. Input material: naive CD4+ T cells from PBMCs. The sample's subset: CD45RA+ positively selected. These receptors were collected from a man between 18 and 29 years old in good health. Some clones in this sample may be carry-over from other donors' samples.

The chain carries TRBV19 and TRBJ1-1; unclear D gene. CDR3 length: 13 amino acids. The germline V gene encodes CDR1 LNHDA and CDR2 SQIVND (reference sequence). The ends were cut back, 4 bases at V and 0 bases at J, with 6 bases in the middle. The CDR3 DNA follows: TGTGCCAGTAGTAACAAAGTGAACACTGAAGCTTTCTTT. It is translated as CASSNKVNTEAFF. The whole variable domain, filled in from reference TRBV19 and TRBJ1-1, reads DGGITQSPKYLFRKEGQNVTLSCEQNLNHDAMYWYRQDPGQGLRLIYYSQIVNDFQKGDIAEGYSVSREKKESFPLTVTSAQKNPTAFYLCASSNKVNTEAFFGQGTRLTVV.

The chain combines TRBV9 with TRBJ1-3; tentatively, D is TRBD1 (5 bases). There are 15 residues in the CDR3. V gave up 3 bases and J gave up 3 bases, with 13 bases separating them. Germline assignment: CDR1 SGDLS and CDR2 YYNGEE. The CDR3 DNA is TGTGCCAGCAGCGCGGCTCAGGGAGGTGGAAACACCATATATTTT. It yields the protein CASSAAQGGGNTIYF.

The J gene is TRBJ2-1, the V gene TRBV27, with 8 positions matching TRBD2. Germline V gene data show CDR1 as MNHEY and CDR2 as SMNVEV (reference sequence). The ends lost 2 bases at V and 6 bases at J; junction bases unmatched: 9. The CDR3 is 16 amino acids. This CDR3 is CASSLRAGAPSNEQFF. For the CDR3, the DNA is TGTGCCAGCAGTTTAAGAGCGGGAGCTCCGAGCAATGAGCAGTTCTTC.

V usage is TRBV28 and J usage is TRBJ2-3; 9 bases line up with TRBD2. The V segment lost 5 bases and the J segment 2 bases; nucleotides outside the gene matches: 8. CDR1 MDHEN and CDR2 SYDVKM come from the germline V gene. The CDR3 length is 16 residues. In nucleotides, the CDR3 is TGTGCCAGCAGTACCCGACTAGCGGCAAACACAGATACGCAGTATTTT. It is translated as CASSTRLAANTDTQYF.

Details on this clone: Other nucleotide sequences from this sample produce the same CDR3. The genes are TRBV28 and TRBJ1-3; D might be TRBD1 (5 bases). In germline, CDR1 is MDHEN, CDR2 SYDVKM. The CDR3 spans 13 residues. V was pared by 7 bases and J by 3 bases, with 10 bases between. The CDR3 coding sequence is TGTGCCAGCATTGGGGGAAGTGGAAACACCATATATTTT. This translates into CASIGGSGNTIYF.

In the case of this clone: The sample holds other DNA sequences that translate to the same CDR3. This sequence joins TRBV15 and TRBJ1-2; perhaps TRBD1 as D (5 bases). V was clipped by 3 bases and J by 8 bases, with 7 bases between them. Per germline, CDR1 LNHNV and CDR2 YYDKDF (reference sequence). The CDR3 has 11 amino acids. This chain's CDR3 is CATSSGGGYTF. DNA of the CDR3: TGTGCCACCAGCAGTGGGGGGGGCTACACCTTC.

The chain links TRBV7-9 to TRBJ2-1; the D gene is possibly TRBD1 (5 bases). The CDR3 length is 14 residues. Per the germline V gene, CDR1 is SEHNR and CDR2 is FQNEAQ (reference sequence). V lost 2 bases and J lost 2, with 7 bases in between. The CDR3: CASSLMTAYNEQFF. The CDR3 DNA sequence: TGTGCCAGCAGCTTAATGACAGCCTACAATGAGCAGTTCTTC.

V usage is TRBV7-2 and J usage is TRBJ1-4; no firm D call. This CDR3 has 14 residues. With 5 bases removed from V and 5 bases from J, the gap between germline ends came to 12 bases. CDR1 is SGHTA, CDR2 FQGNSA, per germline. The CDR3 here is CASSRGRNNEKLFF. CDR3 coding DNA: TGTGCCAGCAGCCGTGGACGGAACAATGAAAAACTGTTTTTT.

This chain links TRBV27 with TRBJ1-5, with 9 bases fitting TRBD1. Germline V gives CDR1 MNHEY, CDR2 SMNVEV (reference sequence). V lost 5 bases and J lost 6; bases outside the gene matches: 8. CDR3 length: 15 residues. The CDR3 here is CASSRDRAGGQPQHF. CDR3 sequence (DNA): TGTGCCAGCAGTAGGGACAGGGCGGGTGGTCAGCCCCAGCATTTT.

The V and J genes are TRBV6-1 and TRBJ2-1; D not resolved. The CDR3 is made up of 14 amino acids. The V end was cut by 8 bases, the J end by 9 bases, with 20 bases between. Germline loops: CDR1 MNHNS, CDR2 SASEGT. CDR3 in amino acids: CASAEAPNFGEQFF. For the CDR3, the DNA is TGTGCCAGCGCCGAGGCCCCGAACTTTGGTGAGCAGTTCTTC.

V and J are TRBV5-1 and TRBJ2-5; D is possibly TRBD1 or TRBD2 (6 bases each). The germline gives CDR1 SGHRS, CDR2 YFSETQ. V lost 0 bases and J 5 bases, leaving 17 bases between the germline ends. The CDR3 is made up of 16 amino acids. The CDR3 region is CASSLGPGAGEETQYF. Written as DNA, the CDR3 is TGCGCCAGCAGCTTGGGTCCGGGGGCGGGCGAGGAGACCCAGTACTTC.

The CDR3 spells CATSIPGTGTANYGYTF. The CDR3 DNA follows: TGTGCCACCAGCATTCCCGGGACAGGAACAGCTAACTATGGCTACACCTTC. This sequence joins TRBV15 and TRBJ1-2; TRBD1 aligns across 8 bases. This CDR3 region has 17 residues. Losses at the gene ends were 4 bases for V and 0 bases for J; bases not matched to a gene: 10. Germline CDR1 and CDR2: LNHNV and YYDKDF (reference sequence).

The rearrangement links TRBV7-3 to TRBJ2-2; no reliable D call. Per germline, CDR1 SGHTA and CDR2 FQGTGA. The CDR3 length is 13 residues. With 3 bases removed from V and 5 bases from J, the gap between germline ends came to 7 bases. The CDR3 coding sequence is TGTGCCAGCAGCTTTACCCAAACCGGGGAGCTGTTTTTT. Protein: CASSFTQTGELFF.